The rows below give T cell receptor beta chains drawn from one sample of a study of blood T cell repertoires in COVID-19. Repertoires were generated with immunoSEQ multiplex PCR, while TCRdb's copy carries only in-frame clones and drops some. The table includes approximately 75,000 clones, around 90% detected once. The specimen was peripheral blood. The receptors originated from a human donor in a cohort sampled during active COVID-19. Each CDR3 is given with its conserved first and last residue. A D gene is named only where the DNA matches it firmly. Some rows mark clone size as missing; the rest say once, few, many or name a class of expanded clone.

TRBJ2-4	-	TRBD1	TRBV2	CASRWGTGGKNIQYF
TRBJ1-3	-	-	TRBV5-1	CASSTSGIGGNTIYF
TRBJ2-4	-	TRBD2	TRBV3-1/TRBV3-2	CASSQPLAGTKNIQYF
TRBJ1-5	-	TRBD1	TRBV7-6	CASSLKRFGQEVNQPQHF
TRBJ2-5	-	TRBD2	TRBV7-2	CASGLRLAGSQETQYF
TRBJ1-4	-	-	TRBV15	CATSRAGGTNEKLFF
TRBJ1-5	-	-	TRBV19	CASSIRVPTKSQPQHF
TRBJ2-3	-	TRBD2	TRBV24-1	CATSLGGTDTQYF
TRBJ2-3	-	-	TRBV6-5	CASRGGLSTDTQYF
TRBJ2-5	once	TRBD2	TRBV29-1	CSVITGGSPETQYF
TRBJ2-5	once	TRBD2	TRBV19	CASNLAGGQRETQYF
TRBJ1-1	-	TRBD1	TRBV19	CASSYRDRGMNTEAFF
TRBJ2-1	-	TRBD2	TRBV6-6	CASSKLAGGNNEQFF
TRBJ1-2	-	TRBD1	TRBV18	CASSPASGQGYTTNYGYTF
TRBJ1-4	-	TRBD1	TRBV18	CASSPGQGGEKLFF
TRBJ1-2	few	-	TRBV6-2/TRBV6-3	CASSYAQSLQRYTF
TRBJ2-2	-	TRBD2	TRBV11-3	CASSSVGLAASGELFF
TRBJ2-2	-	TRBD2	TRBV9	CASSVVDGGRTGELFF
TRBJ2-5	-	-	TRBV3-1/TRBV3-2	CASSQELSETQYF
TRBJ1-6	-	-	TRBV6-5	CASTSGTWSDSPLHF
TRBJ2-7	-	-	TRBV6-5	CASTMEAPYEQYF
TRBJ2-6	-	TRBD2	TRBV15	CATRSGRAISGANVLTF
TRBJ1-1	-	-	TRBV28	CASSFSHSEGENTEAFF
TRBJ2-3	-	-	TRBV20-1	CSASGEGGLGTQYF
TRBJ2-3	once	-	TRBV5-1	CASSLVPGSTDTQYF
TRBJ2-7	-	TRBD1	TRBV5-1	CASSLGTGATYEQYF
TRBJ2-1	once	-	TRBV9	CASSVVQLQGTLNNEQFF
TRBJ1-5	few	-	TRBV2	CASSVQGSNQPQHF
TRBJ2-1	-	TRBD2	TRBV9	CASSVAASGVGEQFF
TRBJ1-1	-	-	TRBV10-2	CASREGGGEAFF
TRBJ1-2	-	-	TRBV27	CASRPAGATQTTNYGYTF
TRBJ2-1	-	-	TRBV4-3	CASSQVTRASYNEQFF
TRBJ2-2	-	TRBD1	TRBV5-1	CASSHGQGNTGELFF
TRBJ1-2	-	-	TRBV30	CAWTPSGGYTF
TRBJ2-7	-	-	TRBV19	CASSTPGAEQYF
TRBJ2-1	-	TRBD2	TRBV4-2	CASSVAGGEYNEQFF
TRBJ2-7	-	-	TRBV2	CASSEDGYGYEQYF
TRBJ2-3	few	-	TRBV2	CASSDGRDTQYF
TRBJ2-5	-	-	TRBV12-5	CASGLVGSAGRETQYF
TRBJ2-1	-	TRBD2	TRBV5-1	CASSWASGGGEQFF
TRBJ2-2	-	TRBD2	TRBV20-1	CSASQAGGPDTGELFF
TRBJ1-6	-	-	TRBV18	CASSPWAQSSYNSPLHF
TRBJ1-1	-	-	TRBV7-9	CASSLNTGMNTEAFF
TRBJ1-1	few	-	TRBV5-4	CASSLDGGTEAFF
TRBJ1-5	once	-	TRBV4-2	CASSQEAGNQPQHF
TRBJ1-2	-	-	TRBV19	CASSYGGRAGDGYTF
TRBJ1-1	-	-	TRBV2	CASQSGGQDEAFF
TRBJ1-1	-	-	TRBV20-1	CSASGPGTIPEAFF
TRBJ1-4	-	TRBD1	TRBV18	CASSPVRGQGREKLFF
TRBJ1-5	few	-	TRBV23-1	CASPKNQPQHF
TRBJ1-2	few	-	TRBV5-4	CASSLEVSGSRGYTF
TRBJ1-6	-	TRBD1	TRBV19	CASSIDGGNRGVNSPLHF
TRBJ1-1	-	-	TRBV5-6	CASSFYSDEAFF
TRBJ1-2	few	TRBD1	TRBV2	CASSLLPPGQGIYGYTF
TRBJ1-4	-	TRBD1	TRBV27	CASRSTGGPTNEKLFF
TRBJ2-7	-	TRBD2	TRBV25-1	CASSEFGGGYEQYF
TRBJ1-1	-	TRBD1	TRBV3-1/TRBV3-2	CASSLTGAEAFF
TRBJ1-2	-	TRBD1	TRBV6-5	CAIGQGSGYTF
TRBJ2-7	-	TRBD2	TRBV19	CASSIATSGGLRNEQYF